This is a list of T cell receptor beta chains from one sample in a study of post-analysis software for immune sequencing data. TCRdb used MiXCR to reprocess the PCR reads, holding one entry per CDR3 protein. The table records approximately 770,000 distinct CDR3 sequences, around 42% of them present only once. The sequenced material came from blood. The origin of the receptors is a girl between 5 and 17 years old with multiple sclerosis. The CDR3 runs from the conserved cysteine through the conserved F or W.

CDR3aa: CASSSDVLNTEAFF
j_gene: TRBJ1-1
v_gene: TRBV2

CDR3aa: CSVEDRWDRAGEQFF
j_gene: TRBJ2-1
v_gene: TRBV29-1

CDR3aa: CASRPLAWQETQYF
j_gene: TRBJ2-5
v_gene: TRBV12-3/TRBV12-4

CDR3aa: CASSPRLGTEQFF
j_gene: TRBJ2-1
v_gene: TRBV5-5

CDR3aa: CASSQDETRNTDTQYF
j_gene: TRBJ2-3
v_gene: TRBV4-3

CDR3aa: CSAYLAGDRNEQFF
j_gene: TRBJ2-1
v_gene: TRBV20-1

CDR3aa: CSASIAGGGYNEQFF
j_gene: TRBJ2-1
v_gene: TRBV20-1

CDR3aa: CASSRGQGGSYNEQFF
j_gene: TRBJ2-1
v_gene: TRBV5-1

CDR3aa: CASSLISGSGNEQFF
j_gene: TRBJ2-1
v_gene: TRBV11-3

CDR3aa: CASSLDAGNTEAFF
j_gene: TRBJ1-1
v_gene: TRBV5-1

CDR3aa: CASSYGQGGTSETQFF
j_gene: TRBJ2-1
v_gene: TRBV5-5

CDR3aa: CASSATWSSYNEQYF
j_gene: -
v_gene: TRBV9

CDR3aa: CASSLAASGSNNEQFF
j_gene: TRBJ2-1
v_gene: TRBV5-1

CDR3aa: CASSSDRDINGYTF
j_gene: TRBJ1-2
v_gene: TRBV21-1

CDR3aa: CATSDKGAGANVLTF
j_gene: TRBJ2-6
v_gene: TRBV24-1

CDR3aa: CSAPTPTGDYGYTF
j_gene: TRBJ1-2
v_gene: TRBV20-1

CDR3aa: CSATDGRDTDTQYF
j_gene: TRBJ2-3
v_gene: TRBV20-1

CDR3aa: CASSPSWTGSNQPQHF
j_gene: TRBJ1-5
v_gene: TRBV4-3

CDR3aa: CASSLNPVDEQFF
j_gene: TRBJ2-1
v_gene: TRBV12-3/TRBV12-4

CDR3aa: CASSSVVGTDTQYF
j_gene: TRBJ2-3
v_gene: TRBV7-6

CDR3aa: CSASSPTSGRAFGYNEQFF
j_gene: TRBJ2-1
v_gene: TRBV20-1

CDR3aa: CASTPLTQNTEAFF
j_gene: TRBJ1-1
v_gene: TRBV5-1

CDR3aa: CASSPLGGVYEQYF
j_gene: TRBJ2-7
v_gene: TRBV18

CDR3aa: CASSLTRGHIQYF
j_gene: TRBJ2-4
v_gene: TRBV28

CDR3aa: CASGAVSTDTQYF
j_gene: TRBJ2-3
v_gene: TRBV6-1

CDR3aa: CASTLGQRTYNSPLHF
j_gene: TRBJ1-6
v_gene: TRBV6-6

CDR3aa: CASSSIPQERTDTQYF
j_gene: TRBJ2-3
v_gene: TRBV7-2

CDR3aa: CATSRDLSGVVTNEKLFF
j_gene: TRBJ1-4
v_gene: TRBV15

CDR3aa: CASSVDGYEQYF
j_gene: TRBJ2-7
v_gene: TRBV9

CDR3aa: CASSLAATVEQYF
j_gene: TRBJ2-5
v_gene: TRBV7-2

CDR3aa: CASSQDGRGAGYGYTF
j_gene: TRBJ1-2
v_gene: TRBV4-3

CDR3aa: CASASEGGGQHQPQHF
j_gene: TRBJ1-5
v_gene: TRBV12-3/TRBV12-4

CDR3aa: CSVEGLAGLDEQFF
j_gene: TRBJ2-1
v_gene: TRBV29-1

CDR3aa: CASSVGGALNQPQHF
j_gene: TRBJ1-5
v_gene: TRBV9

CDR3aa: CASKGLPGETQYF
j_gene: -
v_gene: TRBV2

CDR3aa: CASSLAANGVTSGRAYEQYF
j_gene: -
v_gene: TRBV5-1

CDR3aa: CASSQEWQSGYNEQFF
j_gene: TRBJ2-1
v_gene: TRBV4-3

CDR3aa: CSASANRGTEAFF
j_gene: TRBJ1-1
v_gene: TRBV20-1

CDR3aa: CASSYDRPSTDTQYF
j_gene: TRBJ2-3
v_gene: TRBV7-2

CDR3aa: CASSYGQGRFF
j_gene: TRBJ2-1
v_gene: TRBV11-1

CDR3aa: CASSYEQIYGYTF
j_gene: TRBJ1-2
v_gene: TRBV6-2/TRBV6-3

CDR3aa: CASSFSSGRGTDTQYF
j_gene: TRBJ2-3
v_gene: TRBV12-3/TRBV12-4

CDR3aa: CASSKTSGGPTDTQYF
j_gene: TRBJ2-3
v_gene: TRBV3-1

CDR3aa: CASSLGPPGTGELFGPQHF
j_gene: TRBJ1-5
v_gene: TRBV7-9

CDR3aa: CASSSPGQGSHEQYF
j_gene: -
v_gene: TRBV12-3/TRBV12-4

CDR3aa: CASNGGTGYTDTQYF
j_gene: TRBJ2-3
v_gene: TRBV12-3/TRBV12-4

CDR3aa: CASSERASGANVLTF
j_gene: TRBJ2-6
v_gene: TRBV27

CDR3aa: CATSRDHHRATF
j_gene: TRBJ2-6
v_gene: TRBV15

CDR3aa: CASSFLGGADTQYF
j_gene: TRBJ2-3
v_gene: TRBV28

CDR3aa: CSVEGGESPLGEQYF
j_gene: TRBJ2-7
v_gene: TRBV29-1

CDR3aa: CAASRNRDYGYTF
j_gene: TRBJ1-2
v_gene: TRBV15

CDR3aa: CASRMDRAFYNEQFF
j_gene: TRBJ2-1
v_gene: TRBV5-1

CDR3aa: CSVVWGETQYF
j_gene: TRBJ2-5
v_gene: TRBV29-1

CDR3aa: CASSQDGTGSQPQHF
j_gene: TRBJ1-5
v_gene: TRBV3-1